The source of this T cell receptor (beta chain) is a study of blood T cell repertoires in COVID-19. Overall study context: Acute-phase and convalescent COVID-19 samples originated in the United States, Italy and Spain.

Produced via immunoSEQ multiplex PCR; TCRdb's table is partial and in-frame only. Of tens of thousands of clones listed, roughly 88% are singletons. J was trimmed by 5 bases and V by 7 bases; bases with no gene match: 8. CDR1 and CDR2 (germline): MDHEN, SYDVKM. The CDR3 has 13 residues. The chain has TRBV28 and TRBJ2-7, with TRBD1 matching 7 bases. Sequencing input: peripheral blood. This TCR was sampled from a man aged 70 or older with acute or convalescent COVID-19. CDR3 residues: CASIGQVDHEQYF. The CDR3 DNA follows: TGTGCCAGCATTGGACAGGTCGACCACGAGCAGTACTTC. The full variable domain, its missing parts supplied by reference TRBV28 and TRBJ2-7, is DVKVTQSSRYLVKRTGEKVFLECVQDMDHENMFWYRQDPGLGLRLIYFSYDVKMKEKGDIPEGYSVSREKKERFSLILESASTNQTSMYLCASIGQVDHEQYFGPGTRLTVT.